Below are 18 T cell receptor beta chains sequenced from a single sample in a study of human T cells and chemical hapten exposure. The sample's time point: patch test 2, 6 weeks after DPC sensitization. The treatment here: therapeutic diphenylcyclopropenone sensitization with weekly scalp DPC. One entry per CDR3 protein results from TCRdb running MiXCR on the RACE reads. The sample yields about 140,000 distinct CDR3 sequences, 12% seen once. The sample in question was whole blood, obtained in connection with sensitization to the hapten diphenylcyclopropenone (DPC). The receptors originated from a woman between 45 and 60 years old with alopecia areata. Some clones in this sample may be carry-over from other donors' samples.

This clonotype was observed a handful of times. CDR3 sequence reads: CASSQDLGMNTEAFF. CDR3 nucleotide sequence: TGTGCCAGCAGCCAAGACCTCGGAATGAACACTGAAGCTTTCTTT. The J gene is TRBJ1-1, the V gene TRBV14; unclear D gene. The CDR3 covers 15 residues. Germline CDR1 SGHDN, CDR2 FVKESK. Trimming took 0 bases from V and 0 from J, leaving 8 bases between them.

In this sample, this clonotype turned up a few times. The chain couples TRBV7-6 to TRBJ2-7; 8 bases fit TRBD1. Losses at the gene ends were 1 base for V and 9 bases for J; bases not matched to a gene: 8. This CDR3 is 14 amino acids long. From germline, CDR1 is SGHVS and CDR2 FNYEAQ. CDR3 nucleotide sequence: TGTGCCAGCAGCTTAGTTGGACAGGGTAAGGGGCAGTACTTC. Encoded protein: CASSLVGQGKGQYF.

This clonotype came up many times. The rearrangement uses TRBV9 and TRBJ2-7; D uncertain. Per the germline V gene, CDR1 is SGDLS and CDR2 is YYNGEE. Between the trimmed V and J ends, which lost 4 bases and 3 bases, there was a span of 20 bases. The CDR3 length is 16 residues. CDR3 loop: CASSPHSRAPYYEQYF. CDR3 bases: TGTGCCAGCAGCCCCCATTCTAGGGCTCCATACTACGAGCAGTACTTC.

This clonotype was detected only a few times. V is TRBV7-2 and J is TRBJ2-3; 12 nucleotides align to TRBD2. Germline CDR1 SGHTA, CDR2 FQGNSA. CDR3 length: 16 residues. With 3 bases clipped from V and 6 bases from J, the junction kept 7 bases outside the gene matches. The chain's CDR3 is CASSFRTSGIGDTQYF. The CDR3, as DNA: TGTGCCAGCAGCTTTCGGACTAGCGGGATAGGGGATACGCAGTATTTT.

In its sample, this clonotype was seen a few times. The V and J genes are TRBV2 and TRBJ1-4; D not resolved. This CDR3 contains 15 residues. Germline V gene sequence: CDR1 SNHLY, CDR2 FYNNEI. The V end lost 3 bases, the J end lost 0 bases, and 8 bases lay between the germline ends. The CDR3 is CASSDIIPTNEKLFF. The CDR3, as DNA: TGTGCCAGCAGTGACATCATACCAACTAATGAAAAACTGTTTTTT.

The table lists this clonotype with a few counts. The rearrangement uses TRBV5-1 and TRBJ2-4; D is unresolved. CDR1 is SGHRS and CDR2 is YFSETQ in the germline V gene. V lost 0 bases to trimming and J lost 2 bases, with 9 bases between them. This CDR3 comprises 15 residues. CDR3 loop: CASSLESGTKNIQYF. CDR3 coding DNA: TGCGCCAGCAGCTTGGAGTCTGGGACCAAAAACATTCAGTACTTC.

This clonotype was counted between two and nine times. This chain links TRBV20-1 with TRBJ2-7; TRBD2 agrees at 9 bases. Per the germline V gene, CDR1 is DFQATT and CDR2 is SNEGSKA (reference sequence). The CDR3 is made up of 13 amino acids. V was clipped by 7 bases and J by 6 bases; unmatched bases: 10. In nucleotides, the CDR3 is TGCAGTGGATGGGGCGGGAGGGCTGCCGAGCAGTACTTC. This gives the protein CSGWGGRAAEQYF.

This rearrangement joins TRBV11-2 to TRBJ1-1, with 7 bases fitting TRBD1. Germline V lookup: CDR1 SGHAT, CDR2 FQNNGV. Germline trimming cut 3 bases from V and 6 bases from J; bases unmatched to any gene: 4. This CDR3 is built from 13 residues. Written as DNA, the CDR3 is TGTGCCAGCAGCTTCAGGGGGGAGGCTGAAGCTTTCTTT. Translated: CASSFRGEAEAFF.

The chain is built from TRBV19 and TRBJ2-7; D perhaps matches TRBD2 (7 bases). Looked up from germline, CDR1 is LNHDA and CDR2 is SQIVND (reference sequence). V was clipped by 2 bases and J by 5 bases, with 16 bases between them. The CDR3 runs 15 residues. CDR3 sequence reads: CASSIRRGRGNEQYF. Here the CDR3 DNA reads TGTGCCAGTAGTATAAGGCGGGGGCGCGGGAACGAGCAGTACTTC. Full variable domain (outside the CDR3, taken from reference TRBV19 and TRBJ2-7): DGGITQSPKYLFRKEGQNVTLSCEQNLNHDAMYWYRQDPGQGLRLIYYSQIVNDFQKGDIAEGYSVSREKKESFPLTVTSAQKNPTAFYLCASSIRRGRGNEQYFGPGTRLTVT.

This clonotype was observed a handful of times. The CDR3 DNA sequence: TGCGCCAGCAGTCTTGCTGGACTGGCCGGGGAGCTGTTTTTT. It specifies CASSLAGLAGELFF. The chain carries TRBV10-2 and TRBJ2-2, with a possible D match to TRBD2 (5 bases). The CDR3 runs to 14 residues. Germline V CDR1 and CDR2: WSHSY, SAAADI. V was cut by 5 bases and J by 6 bases, with 13 bases left in between.

This rearrangement joins TRBV10-3 to TRBJ1-2; TRBD1 is a possible D gene (6 bases). The CDR3 runs to 14 residues. The V gene lost 0 bases and the J gene lost 2 bases, with 7 bases spanning the gap. The germline V gene has CDR1 ENHRY and CDR2 SYGVKD. CDR3 DNA sequence: TGTGCCATCAGTGAGTCGCAGGGGAACTATGGCTACACCTTC. This sequence encodes CAISESQGNYGYTF.

J is TRBJ2-4 and V is TRBV5-1, with TRBD1 as a possible D gene (5 bases). There are 15 residues in the CDR3. The V gene lost 4 bases and the J gene lost 5 bases, with 16 bases spanning the gap. From germline, CDR1 is SGHRS and CDR2 YFSETQ. CDR3 region: CASSPVGALENIQYF. The CDR3, as DNA: TGCGCCAGCAGCCCGGTAGGGGCTCTCGAAAACATTCAGTACTTC.

This clonotype came up many times. V gene TRBV6-2 or TRBV6-3 combines with J gene TRBJ2-2; no definite D call. Per germline, CDR1 MNHEY and CDR2 SVGEGT. Between the trimmed V and J ends, which lost 6 bases and 5 bases, there was a span of 4 bases. The CDR3 spans 11 residues. DNA for the CDR3: TGTGCCAGCAGGGAGACCGGGGAGCTGTTTTTT. As protein: CASRETGELFF.

This clonotype occurred a few times. This chain links TRBV24-1 with TRBJ2-2; D not resolved. V shed 3 bases and J shed 4 bases, with 11 bases lying between them. The CDR3 is made up of 15 amino acids. Germline assignment: CDR1 KGHDR and CDR2 SFDVKD. As DNA, the CDR3 is TGTGCCACCAGTGATCCCCACCATAGCACCGGGGAGCTGTTTTTT. Amino acids: CATSDPHHSTGELFF.

The J gene is TRBJ1-1, the V gene TRBV27, with 7 bases matching TRBD1. After removal of 3 bases from V and 4 bases from J, the junction contained 8 bases not matched to a gene. Germline CDR1 is MNHEY and CDR2 is SMNVEV (reference sequence). This CDR3 is built from 15 residues. Written as DNA, the CDR3 is TGTGCCAGCAGTTTGGACAGGCTTAGTGTCACTGAAGCTTTCTTT. Protein product: CASSLDRLSVTEAFF.

V and J are TRBV7-8 and TRBJ2-7; 8 positions agree with TRBD2. Germline CDR1 is SGHVS and CDR2 is FQNEAQ. Unmatched junction bases numbered 16, after V lost 5 bases and J lost 7 bases. The CDR3 runs to 16 residues. The CDR3 loop is CASSLLSAGGAKEQYF. As DNA, the CDR3 is TGTGCCAGCAGCCTACTCTCGGCGGGGGGAGCTAAGGAGCAGTACTTC.

This clonotype appeared many times. J is TRBJ2-4 and V is TRBV3-1, with 8 bases aligning to TRBD2. With 2 bases clipped from V and 5 bases from J, the junction kept 5 bases outside the gene matches. Germline V lookup: CDR1 LGHDT, CDR2 YNNKEL (reference sequence). This CDR3 is built from 15 residues. The CDR3 nucleotides are TGTGCCAGCAGCCAATCCGGGGGGGGCGAAAACATTCAGTACTTC. This codes for CASSQSGGGENIQYF.

This clonotype was found a few times. V and J are TRBV24-1 and TRBJ1-2, with D perhaps matching TRBD1 (5 bases). Germline assignment: CDR1 KGHDR and CDR2 SFDVKD. CDR3 length: 18 residues. Trimming shortened V by 3 bases and J by 0 bases, and 19 bases separated the two germline ends. The DNA of the CDR3 is TGTGCCACCAGTGATGCCGGAACAGGCGTAACAACTAACTATGGCTACACCTTC. Translation gives CATSDAGTGVTTNYGYTF.